This T cell receptor beta chain was retrieved from a study of CD8 T cells in ankylosing spondylitis. Broader study findings: Disease-linked clones bore a CD8+ phenotype, appearing relatively rarely in peripheral blood.

This clonotype was detected ten times or more. What it binds is unknown. Germline V gene lookup returns CDR1 SGHTA and CDR2 FQGTGA. The CDR3 sequence is 18 residues long. V trimming: 1 base; J trimming: 0 bases; junction bases outside the gene matches: 6. TCRdb called the 5' RACE reads again in MiXCR, with one record for every CDR3 protein. The repertoire includes 200,000 to 250,000 distinct CDR3 sequences, roughly 8% of them detected once, and roughly 4.9% sits in the top ten. Sequences were obtained from blood, either unsorted or a sorted T cell fraction (not recorded which). This receptor was obtained from a female donor with ankylosing spondylitis or in good health (not recorded which). The V call is TRBV7-3, the J call TRBJ2-1, with 10 bases lining up with TRBD2. CDR3 in DNA: TGTGCCAGCAGCTTAAGAGGCCTAGCGGGAGCCTCCTACAATGAGCAGTTCTTC. Residues: CASSLRGLAGASYNEQFF.